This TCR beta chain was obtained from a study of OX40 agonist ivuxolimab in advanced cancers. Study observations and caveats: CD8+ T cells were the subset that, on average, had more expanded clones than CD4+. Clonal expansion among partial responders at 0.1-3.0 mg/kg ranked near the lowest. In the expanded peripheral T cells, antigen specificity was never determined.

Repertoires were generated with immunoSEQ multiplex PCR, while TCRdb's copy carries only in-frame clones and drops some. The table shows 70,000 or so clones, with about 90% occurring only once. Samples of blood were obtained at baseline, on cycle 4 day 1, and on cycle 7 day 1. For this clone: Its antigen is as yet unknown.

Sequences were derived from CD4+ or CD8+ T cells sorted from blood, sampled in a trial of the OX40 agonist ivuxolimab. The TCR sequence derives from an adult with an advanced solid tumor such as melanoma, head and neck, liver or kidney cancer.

CDR3 sequence reads: CASSLLGANNYGYTF. The CDR3 DNA reads TGTGCCAGCAGTTTATTAGGGGCCAATAACTATGGCTACACCTTC. The J gene is TRBJ1-2, the V gene TRBV27; tentative D call: TRBD1 (5 bases). The length of the CDR3 is 15 residues. CDR1 is MNHEY, CDR2 SMNVEV, per germline (reference sequence). Trimming cost V 1 base and J 1 base, with 10 bases left between them.